This entry concerns a single T cell receptor (beta chain). Its specificity is unknown. The time point denotes: week 47, end of study. The investigators gave 300 ug of mutant IDH1 20-mer peptide in each vaccine dose, together with topical imiquimod. The sample originates from a study of a mutant IDH1 vaccine in newly diagnosed glioma. Study-level information: Prior therapy was radiotherapy, temozolomide, or both; most received both.

The data were produced by immunoSEQ multiplex PCR, yet TCRdb's version contains in-frame clones alone and is incomplete. The sample includes under 15,000 clones, around 78% seen only once; the top ten take approximately 4.1%. V was pared by 3 bases and J by 8 bases, with 7 bases of the junction left unmatched. Germline V lookup: CDR1 MNHNS, CDR2 SASEGT. CDR3 size: 14 residues. The source is a woman aged 35 to 49 with glioma. This specimen was PBMCs, taken from a glioma patient whose treatment included an IDH1 peptide vaccine. The V call is TRBV6-1, the J call TRBJ1-2, with 9 bases that match TRBD1. The DNA for the CDR3 is TGTGCCAGCAGTGACTGGGGACAGGGAAAGGGCTACACCTTC. The encoded protein is CASSDWGQGKGYTF.